These T cell receptor beta chains were read from a single sample in a study of OX40 agonist ivuxolimab in advanced cancers. TCRdb's copy holds only in-frame clones and misses some; the assay was immunoSEQ multiplex PCR. The sample consists of about 13,000 clones, around 86% of them appearing once. The sample here was CD4+ or CD8+ T cells sorted from blood, taken in a trial of the OX40 agonist ivuxolimab. The origin of the receptors is an adult with an advanced solid tumor such as melanoma, head and neck, liver or kidney cancer. CDR3s include the opening cysteine and the closing phenylalanine or tryptophan. The order of the fields is V gene, D gene, J gene, clone size, CDR3 length, CDR3 protein, CDR3 DNA. The D gene is left open where the match is weak. Only part of the rows carry a size: once, few, many, or a class if the clone is expanded.

TRBV9	TRBD2	TRBJ2-1	once	14	CASSENAGDNEQFF	TGTGCCAGCAGCGAAAATGCGGGGGATAATGAGCAGTTCTTC
TRBV30	.	TRBJ1-2	.	15	CAWSVSPDSLYGYTF	TGTGCCTGGAGTGTATCCCCCGACAGCCTCTATGGCTACACCTTC
TRBV5-5	.	TRBJ2-7	.	15	CASSAYLQDSYEQYF	TGTGCCAGCAGCGCCTACCTACAGGATTCCTACGAGCAGTACTTC
TRBV19	TRBD2	TRBJ2-2	medium-sized	16	CASLTSGRAWTGELFF	TGTGCCAGCCTCACTAGCGGGAGGGCTTGGACCGGGGAGCTGTTTTTT
TRBV28	.	TRBJ2-1	.	15	CASSLSSNPYNEQFF	TGTGCCAGCAGTTTGTCTAGCAACCCGTACAATGAGCAGTTCTTC
TRBV7-9	TRBD1	TRBJ2-1	.	17	CASSLPLTGGKNNEQFF	TGTGCCAGCAGCTTACCCCTCACAGGGGGGAAGAACAATGAGCAGTTCTTC
TRBV27	TRBD1	TRBJ1-5	.	18	CASSLSGQGAGGNQPQHF	TGTGCCAGCAGTTTATCGGGACAGGGGGCCGGGGGCAATCAGCCCCAGCATTTT
TRBV19	.	TRBJ2-7	.	13	CASSMGSSYEQYF	TGTGCCAGTAGTATGGGAAGCTCCTACGAGCAGTACTTC
TRBV7-6	.	TRBJ2-7	.	14	CASSLGRGHYEQYF	TGTGCCAGCAGCTTAGGACGGGGGCATTACGAGCAGTACTTC
TRBV4-2	.	TRBJ1-2	.	13	CASSPQGPYGYTF	TGTGCCAGCAGCCCTCAGGGGCCCTATGGCTACACCTTC
TRBV2	TRBD1	TRBJ1-5	.	15	CASNQGAASDQPQHF	TGTGCCAGCAACCAGGGGGCAGCGTCGGATCAGCCCCAGCATTTT
TRBV11-2	TRBD2	TRBJ2-1	.	12	CASSSTSREQFF	TGTGCCAGCAGCTCGACTAGCCGCGAGCAGTTCTTC
TRBV14	.	TRBJ2-3	once	16	CASSQEWERSTDTQYF	TGTGCCAGCAGCCAAGAATGGGAGAGGAGCACAGATACGCAGTATTTT
TRBV28	.	TRBJ1-2	.	13	CASSSLRNYGYTF	TGTGCCAGCAGTTCGTTGCGGAACTATGGCTACACCTTC
TRBV18	.	TRBJ2-7	.	16	CASSPGAESRIYEQYF	TGTGCCAGCTCACCAGGCGCAGAATCCAGAATCTACGAGCAGTACTTC
TRBV7-9	.	TRBJ1-1	.	15	CASSPIRGGNTEAFF	TGTGCCAGCAGCCCAATCCGAGGGGGAAACACTGAAGCTTTCTTT
TRBV7-9	.	TRBJ1-2	few	13	CASSLQGGYGYTF	TGTGCCAGCAGCTTACAGGGTGGCTATGGCTACACCTTC
TRBV7-2	TRBD2	TRBJ2-1	once	15	CASSSTSGRAEEQFF	TGTGCCAGCAGCTCTACTAGCGGGAGGGCAGAAGAGCAGTTCTTC
TRBV28	.	TRBJ2-2	once	15	CASSSHLAGRRELFF	TGTGCCAGCAGTTCCCACCTGGCGGGGCGTAGGGAGCTGTTTTTT
TRBV19	.	TRBJ1-5	.	14	CATGGAGSNQPQHF	TGTGCCACGGGGGGGGCGGGAAGCAATCAGCCCCAGCATTTT
TRBV7-3	TRBD2	TRBJ2-5	.	13	CASSPLSGETQYF	TGTGCCAGCAGTCCTCTTAGCGGGGAGACCCAGTACTTC
TRBV19	TRBD1	TRBJ2-4	.	15	CASRPQGEAKNIQYF	TGTGCCAGTAGACCACAGGGGGAGGCCAAAAACATTCAGTACTTC
TRBV13	.	TRBJ2-5	.	14	CASSLGFGMETQYF	TGTGCCAGCAGCTTAGGATTTGGCATGGAGACCCAGTACTTC
TRBV6-1	.	TRBJ2-7	.	13	CASRATRSYEQYF	TGTGCCAGCAGAGCGACAAGATCCTACGAGCAGTACTTC
TRBV11-2	.	TRBJ1-5	.	13	CASSLKGVGTQHF	TGTGCCAGCAGCTTAAAGGGGGTGGGAACCCAGCATTTT
TRBV4-2	.	TRBJ1-2	.	15	CASSQEAANPLGYTF	TGTGCCAGCAGCCAAGAAGCAGCCAACCCCCTTGGCTACACCTTC
TRBV18	TRBD1	TRBJ2-2	.	19	CASSVFRDRVMKSTGELFF	TGTGCCAGCTCAGTTTTCCGGGACAGGGTAATGAAAAGCACCGGGGAGCTGTTTTTT
TRBV4-3	.	TRBJ2-5	.	15	CASSQEVESQETQYF	TGCGCCAGCAGCCAAGAAGTCGAGAGCCAAGAGACCCAGTACTTC
TRBV6-6	TRBD1	TRBJ2-1	.	16	CASSYSGRGYRNEQFF	TGTGCCAGCAGTTACTCTGGCAGGGGGTATAGGAATGAGCAGTTCTTC
TRBV2	TRBD1	TRBJ2-7	.	12	CASSYRGHEQYF	TGTGCCAGCAGCTACAGGGGGCACGAGCAGTACTTC
TRBV7-9	.	TRBJ2-7	.	15	CASSQTVGGGYEQYF	TGTGCCAGCAGCCAGACCGTGGGGGGAGGCTACGAGCAGTACTTC
TRBV4-2	TRBD2	TRBJ2-1	.	15	CASSPRGGGGDEQFF	TGTGCCAGCAGCCCTCGGGGCGGGGGGGGCGATGAGCAGTTCTTC
TRBV9	TRBD2	TRBJ2-5	.	15	CASSVGGGRQETQYF	TGTGCCAGCAGCGTCGGCGGGGGGCGACAAGAGACCCAGTACTTC
TRBV7-9	.	TRBJ2-3	.	16	CASSLLTSSPTDTQYF	TGTGCCAGCAGCCTCCTAACTAGTTCACCCACAGATACGCAGTATTTT
TRBV4-2	.	TRBJ2-7	.	13	CASSQDVRREQYF	TGTGCCAGCAGCCAAGATGTGAGACGGGAGCAGTACTTC
TRBV27	TRBD1	TRBJ2-7	.	13	CASSGRGLDEQYF	TGTGCCAGTAGTGGAAGGGGGCTCGACGAGCAGTACTTC
TRBV28	.	TRBJ1-3	.	13	CASSLSSGNTIYF	TGTGCCAGCAGTTTGTCCTCTGGAAACACCATATATTTT
TRBV15	.	TRBJ1-2	.	15	CATSRLDRADYGYTF	TGTGCCACCAGCAGGTTAGACAGAGCGGACTATGGCTACACCTTC
TRBV29-1	.	TRBJ2-1	.	13	CSVELLNHNEQFF	TGCAGCGTTGAATTGTTGAACCACAATGAGCAGTTCTTC
TRBV19	TRBD1	TRBJ2-2	.	16	CASSTRTGGYTGELFF	TGTGCCAGTAGTACGCGGACAGGGGGGTACACCGGGGAGCTGTTTTTT
TRBV11-2	.	TRBJ1-1	few	12	CASSLTNTEAFF	TGTGCCAGCAGCCTTACGAACACTGAAGCTTTCTTT
TRBV19	TRBD2	TRBJ2-1	many	13	CASSILAGVEQFF	TGTGCCAGTAGTATTCTAGCGGGAGTGGAGCAGTTCTTC
TRBV6-1	TRBD1	TRBJ1-2	.	14	CASSEGTGVRGYTF	TGTGCCAGCAGTGAAGGGACAGGGGTTAGGGGCTACACCTTC
TRBV27	.	TRBJ1-6	.	14	CASSLEGSRAPLHF	TGTGCCAGCAGTTTGGAGGGGTCGAGAGCACCCCTCCACTTT
TRBV4-2	.	TRBJ2-7	.	14	CASSHGTGAYEQYF	TGTGCCAGCAGCCACGGGACGGGTGCCTACGAGCAGTACTTC
TRBV5-1	.	TRBJ2-7	.	14	CASSWRDSSYEQYF	TGCGCCAGCAGCTGGCGGGACAGCTCCTACGAGCAGTACTTC
TRBV14	.	TRBJ2-7	.	14	CASSQESRGREQYF	TGTGCCAGCAGCCAAGAGTCCAGGGGTCGGGAGCAGTACTTC
TRBV28	.	TRBJ1-5	.	14	CASSHRESNQPQHF	TGTGCCAGCAGTCACAGGGAATCCAATCAGCCCCAGCATTTT
TRBV6-1	.	TRBJ2-5	.	15	CASSEGTVRWETQYF	TGTGCCAGCAGTGAAGGGACAGTACGTTGGGAGACCCAGTACTTC